The rows below give T cell receptor beta chains drawn from one sample of a study of siplizumab effects on memory and regulatory T cells. Measured with immunoSEQ multiplex PCR; TCRdb has only the in-frame clones, and not every one. The sample has around 86,000 clones, approximately 95% seen once. The sequencing input was non-Treg CD4+ T cells sorted from blood. The receptors come from a human donor in good health. CDR3s include the opening cysteine and the closing phenylalanine or tryptophan. D genes are given only for firm matches. Rows give clone size only sometimes, using once, few, many, or a class for an expanded clone.

>TRBD1|TRBV28|NA|TRBJ1-1
CASSTSGTGSTEAFF
TGTGCCAGCAGTACATCCGGGACAGGGAGTACTGAAGCTTTCTTT
>NA|TRBV6-5|NA|TRBJ2-7
CASSYGGRSYEQYF
TGTGCCAGCAGTTACGGCGGCCGCTCCTACGAGCAGTACTTC
>TRBD2|TRBV4-2|NA|TRBJ2-7
CASSQDTAGASTQYF
TGTGCCAGCAGCCAAGACACAGCGGGGGCCTCTACGCAGTACTTC
>TRBD1|TRBV4-1|NA|TRBJ1-4
CASSKGQYNEKLFF
TGCGCCAGCAGTAAGGGACAGTATAATGAAAAACTGTTTTTT
>TRBD1|TRBV28|NA|TRBJ2-7
CASQDRVPYEQYF
TGTGCCAGTCAAGACAGGGTCCCCTACGAGCAGTACTTC
>NA|TRBV25-1|NA|TRBJ1-5
CASSELGAGQPQHF
TGTGCCAGCAGTGAATTAGGGGCGGGCCAGCCCCAGCATTTT
>NA|TRBV30|NA|TRBJ2-7
CAWQIQQGRNEQYF
TGTGCCTGGCAAATTCAACAGGGGAGGAACGAGCAGTACTTC
>TRBD2|TRBV5-1|NA|TRBJ2-1
CASSLASGGARSNNEQFF
TGCGCCAGCAGCTTGGCCAGCGGGGGGGCCAGGAGTAACAATGAGCAGTTCTTC
>NA|TRBV29-1|once|TRBJ2-1
CSGGGDSYNEQFF
TGCAGCGGAGGGGGGGACTCCTACAATGAGCAGTTCTTC
>TRBD1|TRBV5-4|NA|TRBJ2-5
CASSSRDRGETQYF
TGTGCCAGCAGCTCCCGGGACAGGGGGGAGACCCAGTACTTC
>NA|TRBV5-1|NA|TRBJ1-2
CASRVGRFGEWGYTF
TGCGCCAGCAGAGTCGGCCGGTTCGGGGAGTGGGGCTACACCTTC
>TRBD1|TRBV5-1|NA|TRBJ2-7
CASSRGLEATGTYEQYF
TGCGCCAGCAGCAGGGGGCTGGAGGCTACAGGGACCTACGAGCAGTACTTC
>NA|TRBV6-1|NA|TRBJ1-2
CASSEGREAYGYTF
TGTGCCAGCAGTGAAGGAAGGGAGGCCTATGGCTACACCTTC
>NA|TRBV11-2|NA|TRBJ2-3
CASSLWTPGKDTQYF
TGTGCCAGCAGCTTATGGACCCCCGGGAAAGATACGCAGTATTTT
>TRBD1|TRBV6-5|NA|TRBJ2-7
CASSYSLGQGAYEQYF
TGTGCCAGCAGTTATTCCCTCGGACAGGGGGCCTACGAGCAGTACTTC
>NA|TRBV6-1|NA|TRBJ2-5
CASSAQETQYF
TGTGCCAGCAGTGCCCAAGAGACCCAGTACTTC
>NA|TRBV7-2|few|TRBJ1-1
CASSPGAFF
TGTGCCAGCAGCCCAGGGGCTTTCTTT
>NA|TRBV30|NA|TRBJ1-2
CAWRSRVGGYTF
TGTGCCTGGAGAAGCAGGGTAGGGGGCTACACCTTC
>TRBD1|TRBV5-8|NA|TRBJ2-7
CASSLTWTGAYEQYF
TGTGCCAGCAGCTTGACCTGGACAGGGGCTTACGAGCAGTACTTC
>NA|TRBV27|NA|TRBJ2-1
CASSPSIALAHNEQFF
TGTGCCAGCAGCCCATCGATCGCGCTAGCTCACAATGAGCAGTTCTTC
>TRBD1|TRBV29-1|once|TRBJ2-5
CSARTGQETQYF
TGCAGCGCCAGGACAGGTCAAGAGACCCAGTACTTC
>NA|TRBV18|NA|TRBJ1-1
CASHQINAEAFF
TGTGCCAGCCACCAGATCAACGCTGAAGCTTTCTTT
>NA|TRBV30|NA|TRBJ1-2
CAWSPSLDIGYTF
TGTGCCTGGAGCCCCAGCTTAGACATCGGCTACACCTTC
>NA|TRBV19|NA|TRBJ1-3
CASTTPGRTIYF
TGTGCCAGTACCACCCCCGGAAGGACCATATATTTT
>NA|TRBV7-9|NA|TRBJ1-1
CASTLTQNTEAFF
TGTGCCAGCACCCTTACTCAGAACACTGAAGCTTTCTTT
>NA|TRBV13|NA|TRBJ2-7
CASSTRTEHSSYEQYF
TGTGCCAGCAGCACTCGGACGGAGCACAGCTCCTACGAGCAGTACTTC
>NA|TRBV7-2|NA|TRBJ2-1
CASSLGDETRPEQFF
TGTGCCAGCAGCTTAGGGGACGAGACCCGCCCCGAGCAGTTCTTC
>NA|TRBV19|NA|TRBJ2-7
CAGHNRDEQYF
TGTGCCGGCCATAACCGGGACGAGCAGTACTTC
>NA|TRBV7-2|NA|TRBJ2-5
CASSLAAGKETQYF
TGTGCCAGCAGCTTAGCGGCCGGCAAAGAGACCCAGTACTTC
>TRBD2|TRBV30|NA|TRBJ2-3
CAWVSGLAGTDTQYF
TGTGCCTGGGTTTCGGGACTAGCGGGAACAGATACGCAGTATTTT
>NA|TRBV5-4|NA|TRBJ1-4
CASSLGTTNEKLFF
TGTGCCAGCAGCTTGGGAACAACTAATGAAAAACTGTTTTTT
>NA|TRBV11-3|NA|TRBJ2-2
CASSLVGRDTGELFF
TGTGCCAGCAGCTTAGTGGGCCGAGACACCGGGGAGCTGTTTTTT
>NA|TRBV6-1|NA|TRBJ1-5
CASSFHHSNQPQHF
TGTGCCAGCAGTTTCCACCATAGCAATCAGCCCCAGCATTTT
>NA|TRBV5-4|NA|TRBJ2-7
CASSSRYGGREQYF
TGTGCCAGCAGCTCGAGGTATGGTGGCCGTGAGCAGTACTTC
>TRBD1|TRBV6-5|NA|TRBJ1-2
CASSYRGQGYGYTF
TGTGCCAGCAGTTACCGGGGACAGGGTTATGGCTACACCTTC
>NA|TRBV6-1|NA|TRBJ1-1
CASRAPHRNTEAFF
TGTGCCAGCAGGGCTCCCCATCGGAACACTGAAGCTTTCTTT
>TRBD2|TRBV7-3|NA|TRBJ2-5
CASSRGEQETQYF
TGTGCCAGCAGCCGGGGGGAGCAAGAGACCCAGTACTTC
>NA|TRBV6-5|NA|TRBJ2-7
CASSYNRDMIYEQYF
TGTGCCAGCAGTTACAACCGGGACATGATCTACGAGCAGTACTTC
>NA|TRBV30|NA|TRBJ1-5
CAWSLGGRSNQPQHF
TGTGCCTGGAGTCTGGGAGGACGGAGCAATCAGCCCCAGCATTTT
>NA|TRBV9|NA|TRBJ2-3
CASSLQGADTQYF
TGTGCCAGCAGCTTGCAGGGCGCAGATACGCAGTATTTT
>NA|TRBV7-2|NA|TRBJ1-5
CASSSTGPNQPQHF
TGTGCCAGCAGCTCGACGGGGCCTAATCAGCCCCAGCATTTT